The source of this T cell receptor (beta chain) is a study of long-term antiretroviral therapy in people with HIV. Whole-study results and caveats: Repertoire composition at all time points was dominated by clones that had expanded before ART. In the period from the mid-2000s to the late 2010s, blood was collected, possibly under older ART regimens.

The V end lost 1 base, the J end lost 10 bases, and 8 bases lay between the germline ends. This CDR3 spans 12 amino acids. The V gene's germline CDR1 is SGHAT and CDR2 FQNNGV. The run of the v3.0 immunoSEQ assay was at survey level. Only in-frame clones appear in the TCRdb table, and some are missing; sequencing was by immunoSEQ multiplex PCR. This table holds 13,000 or so clones, around 73% found once. Concerning this clone: Antigen unknown.

The clonotype was recovered from a woman aged 18-29 years with HIV. Specimen: unsorted PBMCs, collected 1.3 years after starting antiretroviral therapy. The chain links TRBV11-2 to TRBJ2-1; D gene ambiguous. CDR3 in DNA: TGTGCCAGCAGCTTAGTAACCGACGAGCAGTTCTTC. Amino acid sequence: CASSLVTDEQFF.